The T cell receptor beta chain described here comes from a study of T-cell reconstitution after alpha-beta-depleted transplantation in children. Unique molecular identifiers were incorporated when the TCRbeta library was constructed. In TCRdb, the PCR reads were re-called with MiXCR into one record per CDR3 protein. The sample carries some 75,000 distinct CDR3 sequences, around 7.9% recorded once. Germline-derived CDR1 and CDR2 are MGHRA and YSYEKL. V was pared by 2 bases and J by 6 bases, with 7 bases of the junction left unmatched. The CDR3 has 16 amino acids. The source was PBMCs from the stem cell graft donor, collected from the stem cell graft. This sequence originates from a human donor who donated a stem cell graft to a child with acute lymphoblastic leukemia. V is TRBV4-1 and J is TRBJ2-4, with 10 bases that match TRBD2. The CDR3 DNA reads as TGCGCCAGCAGCCAATCCGAGCGGGGGGGCACAAACATTCAGTACTTC. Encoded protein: CASSQSERGGTNIQYF.